Following are 28 T cell receptor beta chains from one sample sequenced in a study of identical twins (dated by TCRdb to the mid-2010s). Receptor libraries were prepared by 5' RACE. The sequencing machine was an Illumina HiSeq 2000. TCRdb took the public reads, trimmed them with fastp at Q25, ran MiXCR for clone calling and kept in-frame beta chains. Rows are combined by CDR3 protein, so each entry shows the most common genes and DNA. The sample table contains 400,000 to 550,000 distinct CDR3 sequences; only one count was recorded for approximately 22% of them. In total, the top ten clones hold 0.91% of the sample. The same sample was also studied in work on T cells expressing NK-cell markers.

The sample was CD4+ T cells sorted from blood. The origin of the receptors is a woman under 30 in good health.

CDR3 nucleotide sequence: TGCAGCGTTGAAGATCTAGGGAACGAGCAGTACTTC. It encodes CSVEDLGNEQYF. The J gene is TRBJ2-7, the V gene TRBV29-1, with D unclear. CDR1 and CDR2 (germline): SQVTM, ANQGSEA. CDR3 length: 12 amino acids. Between the trimmed V and J ends, which lost 0 bases and 5 bases, there was a span of 8 bases.

In this sample, this clonotype turned up a few times. The chain employs TRBV5-1 and TRBJ2-1, with D possibly being TRBD2 (5 bases). Germline-derived CDR1 and CDR2 are SGHRS and YFSETQ. Trimming took off 4 bases at V and 7 bases at J, with 18 bases between the two ends. The CDR3 runs 15 residues. CDR3 in DNA: TGCGCCAGCAGCCCTACTCCTAGCCACCTTAATGAGCAGTTCTTC. Translation: CASSPTPSHLNEQFF.

V and J are TRBV20-1 and TRBJ2-1; perhaps TRBD2 as D (6 bases). V was cut by 2 bases and J by 8 bases, with 19 bases left in between. CDR3 size: 15 residues. Germline loops: CDR1 DFQATT, CDR2 SNEGSKA (reference sequence). This chain's CDR3 is CSARPSWGENDEQFF. The CDR3 nucleotides are TGCAGTGCTAGACCTAGTTGGGGGGAGAACGATGAGCAGTTCTTC.

This chain links TRBV6-5 with TRBJ2-3; possibly TRBD1 or TRBD2 for D (5 bases each). Germline V gene lookup returns CDR1 MNHEY and CDR2 SVGAGI. The length of the CDR3 is 15 residues. Trimming pared 1 base from V and 1 base from J, leaving 9 bases between. The CDR3 protein is CASSYLGPRTDTQYF. CDR3 coding DNA: TGTGCCAGCAGTTACTTGGGACCTCGCACAGATACGCAGTATTTT.

The J gene is TRBJ2-3, the V gene TRBV20-1; D call uncertain. Deletions cut 0 bases from V and 4 bases from J, with 14 bases between. Germline-derived CDR1 and CDR2 are DFQATT and SNEGSKA (reference sequence). There are 15 residues in the CDR3. DNA of the CDR3: TGCAGTGCTAGAGATCTGACGTGGAGTCCAGATACGCAGTATTTT. Translated: CSARDLTWSPDTQYF.

The chain is built from TRBV7-9 and TRBJ2-7; 9 bases are shared with TRBD1. The V segment lost 7 bases and the J segment 0 bases; nucleotides outside the gene matches: 7. The CDR3 runs to 15 residues. Germline V lookup: CDR1 SEHNR, CDR2 FQNEAQ (reference sequence). CDR3 sequence: CASTRPGQGSYEQYF. CDR3 DNA: TGTGCCAGCACCCGGCCGGGACAGGGCTCCTACGAGCAGTACTTC.

This clonotype has a count of ten or more. V usage is TRBV5-1 and J usage is TRBJ2-7; TRBD1 matches 7 bases. Germline loops: CDR1 SGHRS, CDR2 YFSETQ. The CDR3 sequence is 14 residues long. Unmatched junction bases numbered 5, after V lost 3 bases and J lost 2 bases. CDR3 amino acids: CASSWGQIPYEQYF. The CDR3 DNA is TGCGCCAGCAGCTGGGGACAGATCCCCTACGAGCAGTACTTC.

This clonotype showed up just a few times. The V and J genes are TRBV11-2 and TRBJ2-1; D is ambiguous. Germline V lookup: CDR1 SGHAT, CDR2 FQNNGV. The CDR3 length is 11 residues. V shed 3 bases and J shed 8 bases, with 5 bases lying between them. The CDR3 is CASSFLHEQFF. CDR3 DNA: TGTGCCAGCAGCTTTCTTCATGAGCAGTTCTTC.

The J gene is TRBJ2-1, the V gene TRBV27; the match to TRBD2 covers 12 bases. Germline loops: CDR1 MNHEY, CDR2 SMNVEV (reference sequence). Trimming removed 5 bases from V and 5 bases from J; junction bases left unmatched: 10. CDR3 length: 17 residues. The CDR3 DNA sequence: TGTGCCAGCAGTGTACGACTAGCGGGAGCGGCCCACAATGAGCAGTTCTTC. Translated: CASSVRLAGAAHNEQFF.

The chain joins TRBV12-3 or TRBV12-4 to TRBJ2-4, with D hard to call. The CDR3 contains 17 residues. The ends were cut back, 2 bases at V and 0 bases at J, with 14 bases in the middle. CDR3 bases: TGTGCCAGCAGTTTAATCAGCAGGTTAGAAGCCAAAAACATTCAGTACTTC. This translates into CASSLISRLEAKNIQYF.

In its sample, this clonotype was seen a few times. CDR3 nucleotide sequence: TGCGCCAGCAGGAGGGACAAGGGCCCGAACACCGGGGAGCTGTTTTTT. It yields the protein CASRRDKGPNTGELFF. The genes are TRBV5-1 and TRBJ2-2; perhaps TRBD1 as D (6 bases). Germline loops: CDR1 SGHRS, CDR2 YFSETQ. V lost 5 bases and J lost 0, with 14 bases in between. This CDR3 has 16 residues.

This sequence joins TRBV6-5 and TRBJ2-7; 12 nucleotides match TRBD2. The CDR3 consists of 15 residues. Germline V gene data show CDR1 as MNHEY and CDR2 as SVGAGI. V shed 4 bases, J shed 7 bases, and the junction held 8 bases outside the gene matches. The CDR3 here is CASSSWTSGAPEQYF. DNA for the CDR3: TGTGCCAGCAGTTCCTGGACTAGCGGGGCGCCAGAGCAGTACTTC.

In this sample, this clonotype turned up a few times. The chain has TRBV6-1 and TRBJ1-2, with D uncertain. Germline V gene data show CDR1 as MNHNS and CDR2 as SASEGT. This CDR3 is 15 amino acids long. V was pared by 6 bases and J by 9 bases, with 23 bases between. The CDR3 reads CASRRLDGSMNSYTF. CDR3 coding DNA: TGTGCCAGCAGGCGTCTAGACGGGAGCATGAATAGCTACACCTTC.

This chain connects TRBV7-9 to TRBJ2-2, with 9 bases fitting TRBD1. The junction had 6 bases not matched to a gene; V was cut back by 4 bases and J by 6 bases. Germline-derived CDR1 and CDR2 are SEHNR and FQNEAQ (reference sequence). This CDR3 has 15 residues. The CDR3 coding sequence is TGTGCCAGCAGCTCCGGACAGGGGTGGGCCGGGGAGCTGTTTTTT. Encoded protein: CASSSGQGWAGELFF.

This clonotype came up a few times. This sequence joins TRBV20-1 and TRBJ2-3; D might be TRBD2 (5 bases). CDR1 is DFQATT, CDR2 SNEGSKA, per germline (reference sequence). Trimming removed 2 bases from V and 1 base from J, with 10 bases in between. This CDR3 spans 14 amino acids. CDR3 DNA: TGCAGTGCTAGACTTGGAGCGGGCACAGATACGCAGTATTTT. As protein: CSARLGAGTDTQYF.

This clonotype has ten or more counts. J is TRBJ2-7 and V is TRBV7-2; D gene unclear. The ends were cut back, 6 bases at V and 2 bases at J, with 11 bases in the middle. The CDR3 extends over 13 amino acids. Germline V gives CDR1 SGHTA, CDR2 FQGNSA. CDR3 sequence reads: CASSLGRPYEQYF. CDR3 nucleotide sequence: TGTGCCAGCAGTTTGGGTCGGCCCTACGAGCAGTACTTC.

This chain links TRBV10-3 with TRBJ2-7, with TRBD1 as a possible D gene (6 bases). Trimming pared 5 bases from V and 0 bases from J, leaving 17 bases between. Germline V lookup: CDR1 ENHRY, CDR2 SYGVKD. This CDR3 comprises 16 residues. The CDR3, as DNA: TGTGCCATCAGTCTCAAACGACAGGCAACCTCCTACGAGCAGTACTTC. Protein: CAISLKRQATSYEQYF.

The CDR3 reads CASSPTGYSGNTIYF. DNA for the CDR3: TGCGCCAGCAGCCCGACAGGATATTCTGGAAACACCATATATTTT. The chain is built from TRBV5-1 and TRBJ1-3; D perhaps matches TRBD1 (6 bases). Germline V CDR1 and CDR2: SGHRS, YFSETQ. The CDR3 covers 15 residues. V shed 4 bases and J shed 1 base, with 12 bases lying between them.

Only a few counts were recorded for this clonotype. The chain joins TRBV5-1 to TRBJ1-1; possibly TRBD1 for D (6 bases). The CDR3 length is 15 residues. Germline V gives CDR1 SGHRS, CDR2 YFSETQ. Trimming pared 0 bases from V and 0 bases from J, leaving 9 bases between. The CDR3 here is CASSLAQGMNTEAFF. CDR3 nucleotides: TGCGCCAGCAGCTTGGCTCAGGGGATGAACACTGAAGCTTTCTTT.

The chain employs TRBV12-3 or TRBV12-4 and TRBJ1-2, with a possible D match to TRBD1 (6 bases). V shed 0 bases and J shed 2 bases, with 10 bases lying between them. The CDR3 consists of 15 residues. In DNA, the CDR3 is TGTGCCAGCAGTTTAGCGTCGGGGGCCAACTATGGCTACACCTTC. Its protein is CASSLASGANYGYTF.

The chain has TRBV5-1 and TRBJ2-4; D unresolved. Trimming removed 8 bases at V and 5 bases at J, with 8 bases between. This CDR3 comprises 11 residues. Germline values: CDR1 SGHRS, CDR2 YFSETQ. The CDR3 loop is CASKEQNIQYF. Written as DNA, the CDR3 is TGCGCCAGTAAAGAGCAAAACATTCAGTACTTC. The complete variable domain, with remaining parts taken from reference TRBV5-1 and TRBJ2-4, reads KAGVTQTPRYLIKTRGQQVTLSCSPISGHRSVSWYQQTPGQGLQFLFEYFSETQRNKGNFPGRFSGRQFSNSRSEMNVSTLELGDSALYLCASKEQNIQYFGAGTRLSVL.

This clonotype was observed at least ten times. V gene TRBV12-3 or TRBV12-4 combines with J gene TRBJ2-3; TRBD1 matches 9 bases. The ends lost 7 bases at V and 6 bases at J; junction bases unmatched: 5. The CDR3 runs to 13 residues. The CDR3 nucleotides are TGTGCCAGCACCGGGACAGGGCGGGATACGCAGTATTTT. As protein: CASTGTGRDTQYF.

The chain combines TRBV7-2 with TRBJ2-7; no clear D. This CDR3 has 13 residues. Germline CDR1 SGHTA, CDR2 FQGNSA. V lost 2 bases and J 6 bases, leaving 11 bases between the germline ends. The DNA of the CDR3 is TGTGCCAGCAGCTTAACCTATACCGTCGAGCAGTACTTC. The encoded protein is CASSLTYTVEQYF. The entire variable domain, with the rest obtained from reference TRBV7-2 and TRBJ2-7, is as follows: GAGVSQSPSNKVTEKGKDVELRCDPISGHTALYWYRQSLGQGLEFLIYFQGNSAPDKSGLPSDRFSAERTGGSVSTLTIQRTQQEDSAVYLCASSLTYTVEQYFGPGTRLTVT.

This chain uses TRBV18 with TRBJ2-1; D not certain. V lost 3 bases and J lost 6, with 12 bases in between. The CDR3 runs to 14 residues. Germline V gene lookup returns CDR1 KGHSH and CDR2 LQKENI. CDR3: CASSPNPGSNEQFF. The CDR3 coding sequence is TGTGCCAGCTCACCGAACCCCGGGTCCAATGAGCAGTTCTTC. Full variable domain (rest looked up from reference TRBV18 and TRBJ2-1): NAGVMQNPRHLVRRRGQEARLRCSPMKGHSHVYWYRQLPEEGLKFMVYLQKENIIDESGMPKERFSAEFPKEGPSILRIQQVVRGDSAAYFCASSPNPGSNEQFFGPGTRLTVL.

The chain joins TRBV30 to TRBJ2-1; D is uncertain. V lost 5 bases and J 3 bases, leaving 5 bases between the germline ends. Germline CDR1 GTSNPN, CDR2 SVGIG (reference sequence). The CDR3 is 11 amino acids. In DNA form, the CDR3 reads TGTGCCTGGGCTGGCTACAATGAGCAGTTCTTC. Translation gives CAWAGYNEQFF.

This rearrangement joins TRBV7-9 to TRBJ2-1, with TRBD2 matching over 10 bases. The V gene's germline CDR1 is SEHNR and CDR2 FQNEAQ (reference sequence). The CDR3 spans 15 residues. J gave up 7 bases and V 5 bases, and 8 bases lay outside the gene matches. CDR3 in DNA: TGTGCCAGCAGCACAGGAGGGACTAGCGCTAATGAGCAGTTCTTC. The encoded protein is CASSTGGTSANEQFF.

This clonotype was counted a few times. The V gene is TRBV15, the J gene TRBJ2-3; 16 bases align to TRBD2. The CDR3 contains 17 residues. Germline-derived CDR1 and CDR2 are LNHNV and YYDKDF (reference sequence). Trimming took 0 bases from V and 8 from J; bases not matched to a gene: 5. The DNA of the CDR3 is TGTGCCACCAGCAGAGACGGGACTAGCGGGGGGGCTGCTACGCAGTATTTT. Protein: CATSRDGTSGGAATQYF.

This clonotype was counted a few times. This rearrangement joins TRBV7-3 to TRBJ2-3, with D maybe TRBD1 (5 bases). Germline V gene data show CDR1 as SGHTA and CDR2 as FQGTGA. This CDR3 spans 15 amino acids. V lost 5 bases to trimming and J lost 3 bases, with 15 bases between them. CDR3 protein: CASSQGGLRTDTQYF. The DNA of the CDR3 is TGTGCCAGCAGCCAGGGCGGCTTGAGGACAGATACGCAGTATTTT.